This entry describes one TCR beta chain. The antigen is not known. The PCR contained 60 Vbeta and 13 Jbeta primers. Assay used: immunoSEQ multiplex PCR; TCRdb lists only in-frame clones, some missing. The sample records 150,000 to 200,000 clones, around 75% being singletons. The junction had 7 bases not matched to a gene; V was cut back by 2 bases and J by 4 bases. Germline assignment: CDR1 SGHNT and CDR2 YYREEE (reference sequence). This CDR3 comprises 15 residues. The sample originates from a study of cytomegalovirus exposure and HLA in healthy donors. Across the whole study: Ancestry clustering placed roughly 86% of over 300 genotyped donors in the Caucasian-associated cluster.

Study-wide results and caveats: Earlier analysis yielded a pattern in which most TCR beta V segments were productive about 90% or about 30% of the time. Later, TCR association rates were found to vary by HLA locus, highest for DRB1 and lowest for HLA-C. Another analysis was done later, and it associated 16,951 TCR beta sequences with HLA alleles at 0.05 false discovery rate.

V and J are TRBV5-4 and TRBJ2-7, with 9 bases that match TRBD2. This receptor was identified in a female donor in good health and CMV-seronegative. Sequences were obtained from PBMCs. CDR3 sequence reads: CASSFGGGASYEQYF. The CDR3 DNA sequence: TGTGCCAGCAGCTTTGGCGGGGGGGCCTCGTACGAGCAGTACTTC. The variable domain in full, completed from reference TRBV5-4 and TRBJ2-7, reads ETGVTQSPTHLIKTRGQQVTLRCSSQSGHNTVSWYQQALGQGPQFIFQYYREEENGRGNFPPRFSGLQFPNYSSELNVNALELDDSALYLCASSFGGGASYEQYFGPGTRLTVT.